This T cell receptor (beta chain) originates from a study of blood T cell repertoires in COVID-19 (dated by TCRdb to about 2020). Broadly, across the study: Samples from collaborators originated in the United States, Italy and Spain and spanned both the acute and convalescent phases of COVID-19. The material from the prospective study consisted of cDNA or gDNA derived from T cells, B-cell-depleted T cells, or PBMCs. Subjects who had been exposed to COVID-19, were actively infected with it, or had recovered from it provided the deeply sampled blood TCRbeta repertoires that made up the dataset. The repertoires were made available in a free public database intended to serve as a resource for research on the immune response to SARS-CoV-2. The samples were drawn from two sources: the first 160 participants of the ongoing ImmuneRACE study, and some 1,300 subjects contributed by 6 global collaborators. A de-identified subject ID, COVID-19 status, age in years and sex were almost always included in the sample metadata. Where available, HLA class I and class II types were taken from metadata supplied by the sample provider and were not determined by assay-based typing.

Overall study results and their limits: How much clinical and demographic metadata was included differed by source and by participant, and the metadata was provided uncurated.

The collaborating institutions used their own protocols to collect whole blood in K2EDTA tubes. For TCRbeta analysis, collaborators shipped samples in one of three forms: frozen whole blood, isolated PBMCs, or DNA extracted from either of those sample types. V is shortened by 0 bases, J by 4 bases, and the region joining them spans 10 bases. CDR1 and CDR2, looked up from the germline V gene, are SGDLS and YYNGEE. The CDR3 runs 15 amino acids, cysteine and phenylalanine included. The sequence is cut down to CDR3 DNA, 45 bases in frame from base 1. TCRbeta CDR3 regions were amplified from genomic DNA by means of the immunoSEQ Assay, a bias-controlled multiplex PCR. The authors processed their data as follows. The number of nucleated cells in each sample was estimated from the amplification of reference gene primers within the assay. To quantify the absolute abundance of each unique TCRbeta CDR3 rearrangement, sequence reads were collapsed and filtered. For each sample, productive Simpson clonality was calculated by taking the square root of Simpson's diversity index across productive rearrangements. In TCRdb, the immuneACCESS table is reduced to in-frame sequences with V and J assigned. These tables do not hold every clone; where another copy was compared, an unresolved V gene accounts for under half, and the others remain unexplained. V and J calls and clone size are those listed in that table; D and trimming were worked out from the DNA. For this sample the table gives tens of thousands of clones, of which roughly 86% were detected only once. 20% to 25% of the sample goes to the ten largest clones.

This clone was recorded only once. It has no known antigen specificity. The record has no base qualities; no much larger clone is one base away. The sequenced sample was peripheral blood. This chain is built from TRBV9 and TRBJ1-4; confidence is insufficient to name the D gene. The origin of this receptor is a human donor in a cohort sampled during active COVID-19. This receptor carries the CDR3 CASSVATGFNEKLFF. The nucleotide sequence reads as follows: TGTGCCAGCAGCGTAGCTACGGGATTTAATGAAAAACTGTTTTTT.